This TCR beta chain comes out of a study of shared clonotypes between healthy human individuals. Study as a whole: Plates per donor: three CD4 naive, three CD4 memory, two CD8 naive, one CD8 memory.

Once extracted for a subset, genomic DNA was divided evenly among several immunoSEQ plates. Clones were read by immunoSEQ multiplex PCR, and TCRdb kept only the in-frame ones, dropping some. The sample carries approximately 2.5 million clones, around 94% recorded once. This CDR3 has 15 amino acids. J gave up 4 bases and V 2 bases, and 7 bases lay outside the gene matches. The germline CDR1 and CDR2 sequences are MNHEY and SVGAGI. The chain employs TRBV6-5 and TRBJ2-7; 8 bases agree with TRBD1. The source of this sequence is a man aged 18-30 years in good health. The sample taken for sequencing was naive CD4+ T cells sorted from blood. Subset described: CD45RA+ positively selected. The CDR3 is CASSYRGRGQYEQYF. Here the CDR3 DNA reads TGTGCCAGCAGTTACCGGGGCAGGGGGCAATACGAGCAGTACTTC.